Presented here are 23 T cell receptor beta chains from one specimen sequenced in a study of T cell changes during pregnancy in multiple sclerosis. This table comes from immunoSEQ multiplex PCR, and its TCRdb copy is limited to in-frame clones, with some not included. The repertoire holds 75,000 to 100,000 clones, 90% seen once, with under 0.85% in the top ten. The sequencing used peripheral blood, collected in the second trimester of pregnancy. These receptors were collected from a female donor in good health, enrolled as a control in a pregnancy study.

CDR3 amino acids: CAWRSGINTDTQYF. The CDR3 nucleotides read TGTGCCTGGAGAAGCGGGATAAACACAGATACGCAGTATTTT. The rearrangement uses TRBV30 and TRBJ2-3; TRBD2 agrees at 7 bases. Losses at the gene ends were 3 bases for V and 2 bases for J; bases not matched to a gene: 5. CDR3 size: 14 residues. The V gene's germline CDR1 is GTSNPN and CDR2 SVGIG (reference sequence).

The CDR3 bases are TGTGCCATCAGTGAGTCGCTGGGCAGGGGTGATCCCAATGAGCAGTTCTTC. This gives the protein CAISESLGRGDPNEQFF. The chain has TRBV10-3 and TRBJ2-1, with a possible D match to TRBD1 (6 bases). The V gene's germline CDR1 is ENHRY and CDR2 SYGVKD. Trimming took off 0 bases at V and 6 bases at J, with 18 bases between the two ends. This CDR3 has 17 residues.

This chain connects TRBV7-9 to TRBJ2-7, with D tentatively TRBD1 (6 bases). This CDR3 has 13 amino acids. CDR1 is SEHNR and CDR2 is FQNEAQ in the germline V gene (reference sequence). V lost 5 bases to trimming and J lost 3 bases, with 11 bases between them. In DNA form, the CDR3 reads TGTGCCAGCAGCCGGGACAAACACTACGAGCAGTACTTC. Translated, it gives CASSRDKHYEQYF.

This clone appeared once. This rearrangement joins TRBV7-2 to TRBJ2-5, with D perhaps TRBD1 (7 bases). There are 16 residues in the CDR3. Germline V gene sequence: CDR1 SGHTA, CDR2 FQGNSA. The germline V and J ends were trimmed by 1 base and 5 bases, with 17 bases remaining between them. The CDR3: CASSLEEGARSETQYF. The CDR3 bases are TGTGCCAGCAGCTTAGAGGAGGGGGCGCGATCGGAGACCCAGTACTTC.

The gene calls are TRBV19 and TRBJ2-3; D is unclear. V shed 4 bases and J shed 0 bases, with 5 bases lying between them. Germline V lookup: CDR1 LNHDA, CDR2 SQIVND (reference sequence). The CDR3 sequence is 13 residues long. The CDR3 is CASSTTSTDTQYF. The DNA for the CDR3 is TGTGCCAGTAGTACCACTAGCACAGATACGCAGTATTTT.

The chain carries TRBV10-3 and TRBJ1-1; D is unclear. The ends were cut back, 5 bases at V and 2 bases at J, with 9 bases in the middle. Germline lookup yields CDR1 ENHRY and CDR2 SYGVKD. This CDR3 is 13 amino acids long. The CDR3, as DNA: TGTGCCATCAGTTCCGCAGAAAACACTGAAGCTTTCTTT. This translates into CAISSAENTEAFF.

The V gene is TRBV9, the J gene TRBJ1-5; D not certain. Germline V lookup: CDR1 SGDLS, CDR2 YYNGEE. The CDR3 runs 18 residues. Trimming took 1 base from V and 1 from J, leaving 18 bases between them. The CDR3 is CASSVKKGEVCSNQPQHF. The CDR3 DNA reads TGTGCCAGCAGCGTAAAAAAGGGAGAAGTCTGCAGCAATCAGCCCCAGCATTTT.

The chain couples TRBV18 to TRBJ1-2; TRBD1 matches at 10 bases. V was pared by 4 bases and J by 4 bases, with 6 bases of the junction left unmatched. Germline CDR1 and CDR2: KGHSH and LQKENI. The CDR3 totals 15 residues. The CDR3 coding sequence is TGTGCCAGCTCACTTGGGACAGGGGAGGCCTATGGCTACACCTTC. Its translation is CASSLGTGEAYGYTF. Variable domain in full (rest from reference TRBV18 and TRBJ1-2): NAGVMQNPRHLVRRRGQEARLRCSPMKGHSHVYWYRQLPEEGLKFMVYLQKENIIDESGMPKERFSAEFPKEGPSILRIQQVVRGDSAAYFCASSLGTGEAYGYTFGSGTRLTVV.

This rearrangement joins TRBV7-9 to TRBJ2-5, with D possibly being TRBD1 (6 bases). This CDR3 spans 13 amino acids. The V end lost 0 bases, the J end lost 4 bases, and 6 bases lay between the germline ends. Germline V gene data show CDR1 as SEHNR and CDR2 as FQNEAQ (reference sequence). The CDR3 sequence: CASSLAGGETQYF. The DNA for the CDR3 is TGTGCCAGCAGCTTAGCAGGGGGAGAGACCCAGTACTTC.

This chain uses TRBV19 with TRBJ2-3, with D perhaps matching TRBD2 (6 bases). Trimming stripped 6 bases from V and 6 bases from J, with 19 bases between. There are 15 residues in the CDR3. Germline V CDR1 and CDR2: LNHDA, SQIVND (reference sequence). The CDR3 loop reads CASRDPGGAADTQYF. Written as DNA, the CDR3 is TGTGCCAGTAGGGACCCCGGGGGAGCGGCCGATACGCAGTATTTT. The full variable domain, with the rest looked up from reference TRBV19 and TRBJ2-3, is DGGITQSPKYLFRKEGQNVTLSCEQNLNHDAMYWYRQDPGQGLRLIYYSQIVNDFQKGDIAEGYSVSREKKESFPLTVTSAQKNPTAFYLCASRDPGGAADTQYFGPGTRLTVL.

This chain links TRBV9 with TRBJ2-7, with a tentative D call TRBD1 (6 bases). V was pared by 3 bases and J by 3 bases, with 19 bases between. This CDR3 contains 16 residues. The germline V gene has CDR1 SGDLS and CDR2 YYNGEE. The CDR3, as DNA: TGTGCCAGCAGCGCGCACCTACAGGGCCAGCTCTACGAGCAGTACTTC. It is translated as CASSAHLQGQLYEQYF.

This chain connects TRBV11-3 to TRBJ2-1, with D maybe TRBD2 (5 bases). Trimming took 5 bases from V and 4 from J, leaving 12 bases between them. The CDR3 sequence is 14 residues long. In germline, CDR1 is SGHNT, CDR2 YENEEA. In DNA, the CDR3 is TGTGCCAGCAGCCTCGATCAGCGGTACAATGAGCAGTTCTTC. Protein sequence: CASSLDQRYNEQFF.

The J gene is TRBJ2-7, the V gene TRBV27, with TRBD2 as a possible D gene (6 bases). The CDR3 extends over 12 amino acids. Germline CDR1 and CDR2: MNHEY and SMNVEV (reference sequence). Deletions cut 4 bases from V and 6 bases from J, with 10 bases between. DNA for the CDR3: TGTGCCAGCAGTTCCGGGACTCCCGAGCAGTACTTC. Translated, it gives CASSSGTPEQYF.

The CDR3 region has the DNA TGTGCCAGTGGGCGAAGAAAGGCAACTAATGAAAAACTGTTTTTT. Translated: CASGRRKATNEKLFF. The gene calls are TRBV19 and TRBJ1-4; D not certain. The length of the CDR3 is 15 residues. Trimming pared 8 bases from V and 0 bases from J, leaving 13 bases between. Germline V gene data show CDR1 as LNHDA and CDR2 as SQIVND (reference sequence).

The rearrangement links TRBV6-5 to TRBJ2-7; 11 bases line up with TRBD1. J was trimmed by 6 bases and V by 2 bases; bases with no gene match: 6. Germline CDR1 is MNHEY and CDR2 is SVGAGI. This CDR3 region has 15 residues. The CDR3 loop is CASSYLGQGGVEQYF. In nucleotides, the CDR3 is TGTGCCAGCAGTTACCTGGGACAGGGGGGAGTCGAGCAGTACTTC.

The rearrangement links TRBV29-1 to TRBJ2-1; TRBD2 aligns across 9 bases. V lost 5 bases to trimming and J lost 9 bases; unmatched junction nucleotides: 5. The CDR3 totals 12 residues. Germline V lookup: CDR1 SQVTM, CDR2 ANQGSEA. CDR3 sequence: CSVLAGGVEQFF. DNA of the CDR3: TGCAGCGTTCTTGCGGGAGGGGTTGAGCAGTTCTTC.

The rearrangement links TRBV2 to TRBJ1-3; the D is unclear. The CDR3 sequence is 15 residues long. Trimming removed 1 base from V and 0 bases from J, with 7 bases in between. Germline V lookup: CDR1 SNHLY, CDR2 FYNNEI. In nucleotides, the CDR3 is TGTGCCAGCAGTGAAGGCGCACGCTCTGGAAACACCATATATTTT. Protein product: CASSEGARSGNTIYF. Looking up the rest from reference TRBV2 and TRBJ1-3 gives the full variable domain: EPEVTQTPSHQVTQMGQEVILRCVPISNHLYFYWYRQILGQKVEFLVSFYNNEISEKSEIFDDQFSVERPDGSNFTLKIRSTKLEDSAMYFCASSEGARSGNTIYFGEGSWLTVV.

This clone was seen a few times. V gene TRBV13 combines with J gene TRBJ2-7, with 11 bases lining up with TRBD1. The CDR3 is made up of 13 amino acids. Losses at the gene ends were 7 bases for V and 6 bases for J; bases not matched to a gene: 5. Germline lookup yields CDR1 PRHDT and CDR2 FYEKMQ (reference sequence). The CDR3 sequence is CASTDRGPGEQYF. Here the CDR3 DNA reads TGTGCCAGCACGGACAGGGGGCCGGGCGAGCAGTACTTC.

Only one count was recorded for this clone. This chain joins TRBV12-5 and TRBJ1-1; 7 bases align to TRBD1. CDR1 LGHNT and CDR2 FRNRAP come from the germline V gene. The J segment lost 3 bases and the V segment lost 0 bases, leaving 7 bases of the junction unmatched. The CDR3 is 16 amino acids. DNA of the CDR3: TGTGCTAGTGGTTTGGTACTCCACAGGGGCGACACTGAAGCTTTCTTT. The encoded protein is CASGLVLHRGDTEAFF.

V usage is TRBV6-5 and J usage is TRBJ1-1; the D gene is possibly TRBD1 (5 bases). V lost 6 bases and J 1 base, leaving 12 bases between the germline ends. The V gene's germline CDR1 is MNHEY and CDR2 SVGAGI. The CDR3 extends over 14 amino acids. The CDR3 DNA follows: TGTGCCAGCAGAACGTGGGGCTCGAACACTGAAGCTTTCTTT. Translating gives CASRTWGSNTEAFF.

V and J are TRBV5-4 and TRBJ2-5; D might be TRBD2 (6 bases). This CDR3 has 15 residues. Germline V CDR1 and CDR2: SGHNT, YYREEE (reference sequence). V was pared by 2 bases and J by 4 bases, with 15 bases between. CDR3 sequence (DNA): TGTGCCAGCAGCTTCGCGGGAAGGTATGGAGAGACCCAGTACTTC. It translates to CASSFAGRYGETQYF.

The J gene is TRBJ1-3, the V gene TRBV27; 11 nucleotides agree with TRBD1. The germline gives CDR1 MNHEY, CDR2 SMNVEV (reference sequence). The trim removed 6 bases at V and 2 bases at J, leaving 3 bases unmatched. The CDR3 is made up of 15 amino acids. The CDR3 coding sequence is TGTGCCAGCAGATCGGACAGGGGGCCTGGAAACACCATATATTTT. Translation gives CASRSDRGPGNTIYF.

This clone was recorded once. This chain links TRBV19 with TRBJ1-2; D is unclear. This CDR3 is built from 13 residues. V gave up 5 bases and J gave up 1 base, with 8 bases separating them. Per germline, CDR1 LNHDA and CDR2 SQIVND (reference sequence). In nucleotides, the CDR3 is TGTGCCAGTAGTGTCCAGGTTAACTATGGCTACACCTTC. Its protein is CASSVQVNYGYTF.